Sequencing of this T cell receptor beta chain was carried out in a study of cytomegalovirus exposure and HLA in healthy donors. This clone was recorded once. Its antigen remains unidentified. CDR1 is LNHNV and CDR2 is YYDKDF in the germline V gene (reference sequence). V trimming: 3 bases; J trimming: 7 bases; junction bases outside the gene matches: 8. The CDR3 sequence is 16 residues long. PCR was performed using 60 Vbeta and 13 Jbeta primers. Sequenced by immunoSEQ multiplex PCR; TCRdb stores in-frame clones only, minus some. The sample holds tens of thousands of clones, about 83% seen once. Whole-study results and caveats: Data from an earlier analysis indicated that most TCR beta V segments were productive either about 87% or about 30% of the time. The study found most TCR sequences rare, yet found some public TCRs in many donors. Donor immune exposure was known only as CMV serostatus. With high specificity and sensitivity, the classifier reportedly diagnosed cytomegalovirus status.

The sequenced sample was PBMCs. V and J are TRBV15 and TRBJ2-1; 11 positions agree with TRBD2. This TCR was recovered from a man aged 30-40 years in good health and CMV-seronegative. CDR3 sequence: CATSSSSGGPGNEQFF. As DNA, the CDR3 is TGTGCCACCAGCAGTTCTAGCGGGGGGCCGGGAAATGAGCAGTTCTTC.